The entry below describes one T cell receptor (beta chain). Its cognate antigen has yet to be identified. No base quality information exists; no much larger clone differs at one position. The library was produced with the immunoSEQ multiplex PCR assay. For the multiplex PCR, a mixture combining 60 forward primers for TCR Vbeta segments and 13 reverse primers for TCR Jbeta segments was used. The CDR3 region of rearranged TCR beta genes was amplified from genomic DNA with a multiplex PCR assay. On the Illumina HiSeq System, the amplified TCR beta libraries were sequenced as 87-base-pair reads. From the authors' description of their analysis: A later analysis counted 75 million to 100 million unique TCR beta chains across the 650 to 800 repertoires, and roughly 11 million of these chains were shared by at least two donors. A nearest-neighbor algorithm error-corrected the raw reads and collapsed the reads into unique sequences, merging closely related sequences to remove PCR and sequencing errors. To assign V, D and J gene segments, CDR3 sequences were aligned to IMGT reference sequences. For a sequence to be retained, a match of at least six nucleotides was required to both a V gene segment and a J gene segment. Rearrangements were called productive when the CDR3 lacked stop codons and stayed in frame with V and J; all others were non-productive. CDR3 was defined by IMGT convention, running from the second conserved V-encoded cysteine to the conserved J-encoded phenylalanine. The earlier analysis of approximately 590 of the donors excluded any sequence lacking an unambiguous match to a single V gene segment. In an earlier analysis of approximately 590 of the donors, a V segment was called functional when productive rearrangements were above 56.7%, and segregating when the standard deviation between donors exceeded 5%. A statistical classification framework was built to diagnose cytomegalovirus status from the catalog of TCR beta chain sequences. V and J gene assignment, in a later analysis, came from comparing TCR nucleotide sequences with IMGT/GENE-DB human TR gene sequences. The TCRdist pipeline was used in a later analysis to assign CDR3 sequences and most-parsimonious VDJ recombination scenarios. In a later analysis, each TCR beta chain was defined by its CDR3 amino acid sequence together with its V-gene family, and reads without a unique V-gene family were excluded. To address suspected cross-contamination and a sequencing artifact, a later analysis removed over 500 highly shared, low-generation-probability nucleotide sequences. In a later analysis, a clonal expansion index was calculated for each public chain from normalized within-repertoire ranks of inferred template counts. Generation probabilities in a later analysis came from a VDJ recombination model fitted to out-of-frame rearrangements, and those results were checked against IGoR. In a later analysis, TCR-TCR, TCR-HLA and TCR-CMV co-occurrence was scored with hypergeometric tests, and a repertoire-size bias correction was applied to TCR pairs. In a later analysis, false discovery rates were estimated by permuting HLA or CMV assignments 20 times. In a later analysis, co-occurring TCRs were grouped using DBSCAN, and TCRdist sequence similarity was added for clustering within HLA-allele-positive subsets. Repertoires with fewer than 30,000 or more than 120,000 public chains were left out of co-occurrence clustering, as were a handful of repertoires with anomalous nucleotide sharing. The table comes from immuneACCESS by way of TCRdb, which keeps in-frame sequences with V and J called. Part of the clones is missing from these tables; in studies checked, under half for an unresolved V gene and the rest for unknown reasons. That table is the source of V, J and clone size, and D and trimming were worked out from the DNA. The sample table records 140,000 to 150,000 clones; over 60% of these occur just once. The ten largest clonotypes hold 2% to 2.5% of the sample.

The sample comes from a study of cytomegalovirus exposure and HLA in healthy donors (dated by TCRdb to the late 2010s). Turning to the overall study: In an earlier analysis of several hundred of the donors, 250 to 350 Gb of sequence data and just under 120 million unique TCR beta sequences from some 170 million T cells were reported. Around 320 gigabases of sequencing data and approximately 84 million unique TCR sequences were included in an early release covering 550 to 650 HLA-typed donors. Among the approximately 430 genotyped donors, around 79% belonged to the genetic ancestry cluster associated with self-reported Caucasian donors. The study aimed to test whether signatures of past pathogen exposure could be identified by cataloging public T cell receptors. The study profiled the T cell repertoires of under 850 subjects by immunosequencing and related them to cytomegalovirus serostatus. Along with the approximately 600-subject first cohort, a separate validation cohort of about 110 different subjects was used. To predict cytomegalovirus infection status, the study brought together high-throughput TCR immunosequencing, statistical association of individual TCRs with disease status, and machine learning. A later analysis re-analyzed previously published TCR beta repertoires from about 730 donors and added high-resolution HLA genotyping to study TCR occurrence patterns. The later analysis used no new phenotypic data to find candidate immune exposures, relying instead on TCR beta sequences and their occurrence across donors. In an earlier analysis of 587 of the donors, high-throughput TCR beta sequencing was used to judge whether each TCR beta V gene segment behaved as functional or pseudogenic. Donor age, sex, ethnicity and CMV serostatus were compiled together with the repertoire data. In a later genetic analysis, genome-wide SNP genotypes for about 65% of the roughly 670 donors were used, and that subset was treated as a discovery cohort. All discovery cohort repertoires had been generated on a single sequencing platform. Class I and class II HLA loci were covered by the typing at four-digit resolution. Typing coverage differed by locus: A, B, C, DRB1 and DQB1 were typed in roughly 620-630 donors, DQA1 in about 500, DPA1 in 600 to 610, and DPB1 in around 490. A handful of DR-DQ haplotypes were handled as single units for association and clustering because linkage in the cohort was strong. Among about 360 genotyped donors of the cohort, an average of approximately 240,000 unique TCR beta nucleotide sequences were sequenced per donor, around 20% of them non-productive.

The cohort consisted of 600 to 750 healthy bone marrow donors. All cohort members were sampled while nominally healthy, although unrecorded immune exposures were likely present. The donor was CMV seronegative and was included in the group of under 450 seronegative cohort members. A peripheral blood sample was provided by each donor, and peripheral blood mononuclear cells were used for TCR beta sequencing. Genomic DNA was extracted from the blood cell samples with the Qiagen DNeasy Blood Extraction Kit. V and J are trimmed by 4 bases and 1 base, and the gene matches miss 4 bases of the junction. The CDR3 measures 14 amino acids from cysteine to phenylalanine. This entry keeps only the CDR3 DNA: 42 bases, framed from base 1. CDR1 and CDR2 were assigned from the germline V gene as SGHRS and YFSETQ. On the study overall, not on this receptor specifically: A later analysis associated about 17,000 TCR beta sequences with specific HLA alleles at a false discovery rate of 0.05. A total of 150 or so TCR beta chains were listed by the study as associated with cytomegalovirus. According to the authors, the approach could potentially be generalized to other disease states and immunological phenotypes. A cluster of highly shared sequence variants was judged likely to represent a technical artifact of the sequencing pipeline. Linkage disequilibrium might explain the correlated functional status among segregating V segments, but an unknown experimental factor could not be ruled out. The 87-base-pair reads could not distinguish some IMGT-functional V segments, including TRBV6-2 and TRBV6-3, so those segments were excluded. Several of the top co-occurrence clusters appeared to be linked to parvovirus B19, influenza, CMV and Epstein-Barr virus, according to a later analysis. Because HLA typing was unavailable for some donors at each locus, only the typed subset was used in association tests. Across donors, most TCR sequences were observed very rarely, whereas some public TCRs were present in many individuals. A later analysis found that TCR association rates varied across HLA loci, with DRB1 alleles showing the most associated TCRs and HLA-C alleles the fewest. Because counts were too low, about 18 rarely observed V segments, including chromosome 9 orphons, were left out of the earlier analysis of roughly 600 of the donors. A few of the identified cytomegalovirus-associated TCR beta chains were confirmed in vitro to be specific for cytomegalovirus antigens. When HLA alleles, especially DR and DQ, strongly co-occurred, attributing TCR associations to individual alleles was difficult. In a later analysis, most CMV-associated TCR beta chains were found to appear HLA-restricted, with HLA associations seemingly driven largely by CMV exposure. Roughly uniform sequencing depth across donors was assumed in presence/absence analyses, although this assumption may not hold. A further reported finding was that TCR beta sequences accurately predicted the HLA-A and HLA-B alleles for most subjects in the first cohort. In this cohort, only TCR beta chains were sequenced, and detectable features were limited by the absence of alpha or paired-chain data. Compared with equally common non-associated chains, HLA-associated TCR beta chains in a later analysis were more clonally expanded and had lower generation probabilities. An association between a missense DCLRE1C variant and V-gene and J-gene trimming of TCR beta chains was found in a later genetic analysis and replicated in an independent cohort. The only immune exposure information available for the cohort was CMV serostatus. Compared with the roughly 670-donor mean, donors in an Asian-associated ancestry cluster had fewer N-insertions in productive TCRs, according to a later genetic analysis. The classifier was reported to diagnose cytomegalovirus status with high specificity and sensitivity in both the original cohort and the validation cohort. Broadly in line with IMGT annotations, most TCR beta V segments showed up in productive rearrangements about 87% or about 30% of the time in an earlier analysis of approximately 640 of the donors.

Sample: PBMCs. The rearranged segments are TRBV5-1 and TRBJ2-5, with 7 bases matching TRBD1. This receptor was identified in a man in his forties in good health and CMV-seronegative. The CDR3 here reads CASSTWDSQETQYF. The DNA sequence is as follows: TGCGCCAGCAGCACCTGGGACAGCCAAGAGACCCAGTACTTC.